The clone carrying this TCR beta chain has a count of ten or more. The read terminates 3 residues before the CDR3 end, so the remaining end is supplied by the germline J gene. The assay was immunoSEQ multiplex PCR, and TCRdb's table has in-frame clones only and misses some. Altogether about 43,000 clones were found in the sample, and no singletons occur. From germline, CDR1 is LGHNA and CDR2 YNFKEQ. V lost 0 bases and J lost 6; bases outside the gene matches: 15. The CDR3 has 19 amino acids. These data originate in a study of T cell clonality in common variable immunodeficiency. The chain has TRBV4-2 and TRBJ2-2, with 8 nucleotides matching TRBD2. The receptor was isolated from a person aged 18-69 years in good health. The sequenced material came from peripheral blood mononuclear cells. The CDR3 here is CASSQDLSSGMGRSGELFF. CDR3 bases read: TGTGCCAGCAGCCAAGATCTAAGTAGCGGGATGGGTCGATCCGGGGAG.